The 10 T cell receptor beta chains below come from one sample, sequenced in a study of cytomegalovirus exposure and HLA in healthy donors. PCR used 60 Vbeta primers and 13 Jbeta primers. Assay: immunoSEQ multiplex PCR; the TCRdb copy retains only in-frame clones and omits some. The repertoire holds about 200,000 clones, with roughly 73% as singletons. Sequences were obtained from PBMCs. These receptors all stem from a young woman in good health and CMV-seropositive.

The rearrangement joins TRBV6-1 to TRBJ1-5; 8 nucleotides match TRBD1. The CDR3 is made up of 14 amino acids. The trim removed 4 bases at V and 11 bases at J, leaving 10 bases unmatched. Germline loops: CDR1 MNHNS, CDR2 SASEGT. The CDR3: CASSVRTGNGAQHF. In DNA form, the CDR3 reads TGTGCCAGCAGTGTTAGGACAGGGAATGGGGCCCAGCATTTT.

This clone has a handful of counts. CDR3 amino acids: CASSSPGTAYTEAFF. CDR3 nucleotides: TGTGCCAGCAGTTCCCCCGGGACAGCTTACACTGAAGCTTTCTTT. V gene TRBV28 combines with J gene TRBJ1-1; 7 bases are a match to TRBD1. Germline V CDR1 and CDR2: MDHEN, SYDVKM. The CDR3 contains 15 residues. V was pared by 4 bases and J by 3 bases, with 8 bases of the junction left unmatched.

The chain carries TRBV10-3 and TRBJ2-1, with TRBD2 matching over 11 bases. The CDR3 runs 14 residues. After removal of 8 bases from V and 6 bases from J, the junction contained 6 bases not matched to a gene. CDR1 and CDR2 (germline): ENHRY, SYGVKD. CDR3 amino acids: CAIHSGGAGNEQFF. CDR3 coding DNA: TGTGCCATCCATAGCGGGGGGGCTGGCAATGAGCAGTTCTTC.

The CDR3 DNA reads TGTGCCAGCAGCCGAACCGGGACAGGGGACGAGCAGTACTTC. Protein: CASSRTGTGDEQYF. This chain links TRBV2 with TRBJ2-7; 10 bases agree with TRBD1. The length of the CDR3 is 14 residues. After removal of 6 bases from V and 5 bases from J, the junction contained 7 bases not matched to a gene. Germline V lookup: CDR1 SNHLY, CDR2 FYNNEI.

This chain links TRBV29-1 with TRBJ2-5, with 16 nucleotides matching TRBD2. The CDR3 runs to 15 residues. J was trimmed by 7 bases and V by 2 bases; bases with no gene match: 4. The germline V gene encodes CDR1 SQVTM and CDR2 ANQGSEA. In nucleotides, the CDR3 is TGCAGCGTTGAACCGGGGACTAGCGGGGGGGGGACCCAGTACTTC. Translation: CSVEPGTSGGGTQYF.

In DNA form, the CDR3 reads TGCGCCAGCAGCTTGGATGACAGGGACGCACCCCTCCACTTT. Translating gives CASSLDDRDAPLHF. The V and J genes are TRBV5-1 and TRBJ1-6; TRBD1 matches 7 bases. This CDR3 is 14 amino acids long. From germline, CDR1 is SGHRS and CDR2 YFSETQ. V lost 0 bases, J lost 11 bases, and 5 bases stayed unmatched.

The chain uses TRBV7-2 and TRBJ2-7; 8 bases agree with TRBD2. This CDR3 has 15 residues. CDR1 SGHTA and CDR2 FQGNSA come from the germline V gene. V was clipped by 2 bases and J by 4 bases; unmatched bases: 7. The CDR3 is CASSLMAGGSYEQYF. The CDR3 DNA follows: TGTGCCAGCAGCTTAATGGCGGGGGGCTCGTACGAGCAGTACTTC.

This clone is a singleton in its sample. The chain is built from TRBV13 and TRBJ2-6, with D unclear. CDR1 PRHDT and CDR2 FYEKMQ come from the germline V gene (reference sequence). The CDR3 covers 15 residues. The V end lost 4 bases, the J end lost 1 base, and 8 bases lay between the germline ends. In DNA form, the CDR3 reads TGTGCCAGCAGCTCACCTAGGTCTGGGGCCAACGTCCTGACTTTC. This sequence encodes CASSSPRSGANVLTF.

The sample holds one count of this clone. The chain uses TRBV6-5 and TRBJ1-6, with D hard to call. CDR1 is MNHEY, CDR2 SVGAGI, per germline. V lost 4 bases and J 12 bases, leaving 19 bases between the germline ends. The CDR3 runs to 15 residues. The CDR3 loop is CASSSSPGMRLPLHF. The CDR3 DNA is TGTGCCAGCAGTTCGAGTCCCGGGATGCGGTTACCCCTCCACTTT.

This sequence joins TRBV5-1 and TRBJ2-7; D perhaps matches TRBD1 (6 bases). CDR1 is SGHRS, CDR2 YFSETQ, per germline. The length of the CDR3 is 15 residues. With 4 bases removed from V and 5 bases from J, the gap between germline ends came to 19 bases. The DNA for the CDR3 is TGCGCCAGCAGCATAACAGGGACGGCGGTAGACGAGCAGTACTTC. This gives the protein CASSITGTAVDEQYF.